This TCR beta chain stems from a study of shared clonotypes between healthy human individuals. Across the whole study: The cohort had a couple of women and three men, ages 18 to 49. Study results and limitations: Around 5% of naive CD4 clonotypes were shared across a handful of donors. Generally, estimated richness proved larger in naive subsets than it did in memory subsets.

Comments on this clone: Its antigen is unidentified.

This CDR3 region has 16 residues. The V end was cut by 5 bases, the J end by 6 bases, with 20 bases between. Germline CDR1 reads MNHEY; CDR2 reads SMNVEV (reference sequence). DNA at approximately 200 ng, tens of thousands of T cell genomes, went into sorted-subset replicate PCRs. Method: immunoSEQ multiplex PCR; TCRdb's copy keeps in-frame clones and lacks some. The top ten hold about 0.41% of the sample, which has 2 million to 2.5 million clones, under 95% seen once. The chain joins TRBV27 to TRBJ2-1; a weak D match, TRBD2 (7 bases). Material for sequencing was naive CD4+ T cells from PBMCs. Subset noted: CD45RA+ positively selected. The source is a man younger than 35 in good health. Some clones in this sample may be carry-over from other donors' samples. The CDR3 DNA sequence: TGTGCCAGCAGTGGCCCCTCTAGGGGGGGAGTCAATGAGCAGTTCTTC. Translation: CASSGPSRGGVNEQFF.